This TCR beta chain appears in the sequencing data of a study of T cell responses to AZD1222 COVID-19 vaccine. Concerning this clone itself: The antigen remains undetermined.

Findings of the study overall: The sample set comprised mostly white British donors with more females, and clonal diversity was possibly underestimated. None of the repertoires were sampled until the peak T cell response had passed. Close to half of all spike-specific TCRs reportedly target regions of the variants that are unmutated. Among those given AZD1222, only 6 or 7 were seropositive at baseline.

Generated by immunoSEQ multiplex PCR, the TCRdb table keeps only in-frame clones and is missing some. Here the sample spans some 120,000 clones, about 90% being singletons. Germline loops: CDR1 MNHEY, CDR2 SVGAGI. Trimming removed 0 bases from V and 0 bases from J, with 12 bases in between. There are 16 residues in the CDR3. The V gene is TRBV6-5, the J gene TRBJ2-7; weak D call: TRBD2 (6 bases). The sequencing here drew on peripheral blood, taken on day 0 of AZD1222 vaccination. This TCR derives from an adult in good health. The CDR3 is CASSYSGGSVSYEQYF. The CDR3 DNA follows: TGTGCCAGCAGTTACTCTGGGGGGTCAGTCTCCTACGAGCAGTACTTC.